A single sample gave rise to the 16 T cell receptor beta chains below, sequenced in a study of blood T cell repertoires in COVID-19. Measured with immunoSEQ multiplex PCR; TCRdb has only the in-frame clones, and not every one. The sample holds roughly 300,000 clones, roughly 86% seen once. Input material: peripheral blood. Every receptor here comes from a man aged 18 to 30 with active or convalescent COVID-19.

This chain connects TRBV6-6 to TRBJ2-7; 7 bases fit TRBD2. The V segment lost 10 bases and the J segment 4 bases; nucleotides outside the gene matches: 10. There are 13 residues in the CDR3. The germline gives CDR1 MNHNY, CDR2 SVGAGI (reference sequence). For the CDR3, the DNA is TGTGCCACCGCGACGGGGAGGGCGTACGAGCAGTACTTC. Protein sequence: CATATGRAYEQYF.

This clone turned up a few times. The chain uses TRBV7-9 and TRBJ2-2; D is possibly TRBD1 (6 bases). This CDR3 comprises 16 residues. The germline V gene has CDR1 SEHNR and CDR2 FQNEAQ (reference sequence). V gave up 0 bases and J gave up 0 bases, with 8 bases separating them. The CDR3: CASSLAGGSNTGELFF. CDR3 DNA sequence: TGTGCCAGCAGCTTAGCAGGGGGATCGAACACCGGGGAGCTGTTTTTT.

The V call is TRBV4-1, the J call TRBJ2-5, with TRBD1 matching over 7 bases. Germline V gene sequence: CDR1 MGHRA, CDR2 YSYEKL. The CDR3 sequence is 15 residues long. V lost 2 bases, J lost 5 bases, and 8 bases stayed unmatched. The CDR3 DNA follows: TGCGCCAGCAGCCAAAATAGGGGGCTCGGGGAGACCCAGTACTTC. Its protein product is CASSQNRGLGETQYF.

Only one count was recorded for this clone. The V gene is TRBV2, the J gene TRBJ2-3; D call uncertain. V was pared by 1 base and J by 4 bases, with 15 bases between. CDR1 is SNHLY, CDR2 FYNNEI, per germline. The CDR3 sequence is 16 residues long. CDR3 amino acids: CASSEVKALGPDTQYF. In nucleotides, the CDR3 is TGTGCCAGCAGTGAAGTTAAGGCTCTTGGGCCAGATACGCAGTATTTT.

This chain uses TRBV2 with TRBJ1-2; TRBD1 aligns across 8 bases. This CDR3 has 13 amino acids. Germline loops: CDR1 SNHLY, CDR2 FYNNEI. V was clipped by 7 bases and J by 2 bases; unmatched bases: 3. DNA for the CDR3: TGTGCCAGCACAGGGGGCCAAAACTATGGCTACACCTTC. Its translation: CASTGGQNYGYTF.

V usage is TRBV11-2 and J usage is TRBJ1-1; TRBD1 might be the D (5 bases). The CDR3 contains 12 residues. Deletions cut 5 bases from V and 4 bases from J, with 8 bases between. CDR1 is SGHAT and CDR2 is FQNNGV in the germline V gene. The CDR3 loop is CASSQGGTEAFF. The CDR3 DNA follows: TGTGCCAGCAGCCAGGGCGGCACTGAAGCTTTCTTT.

The chain carries TRBV19 and TRBJ2-3, with 12 bases that match TRBD1. CDR3 length: 15 residues. Germline CDR1 is LNHDA and CDR2 is SQIVND (reference sequence). With 6 bases clipped from V and 4 bases from J, the junction kept 5 bases outside the gene matches. CDR3 amino acids: CASRLRDRGPDTQYF. CDR3 bases: TGTGCCAGTAGACTCCGGGACAGGGGGCCAGATACGCAGTATTTT.

The chain couples TRBV9 to TRBJ2-3; 9 nucleotides match TRBD1. CDR3 length: 16 amino acids. Germline V gene data show CDR1 as SGDLS and CDR2 as YYNGEE. After removal of 3 bases from V and 4 bases from J, the junction contained 9 bases not matched to a gene. The CDR3 loop is CASSASGQGWADTQYF. CDR3 DNA sequence: TGTGCCAGCAGCGCCTCTGGACAGGGGTGGGCAGATACGCAGTATTTT. Combining the CDR3 with reference TRBV9 and TRBJ2-3 gives the whole variable domain DSGVTQTPKHLITATGQRVTLRCSPRSGDLSVYWYQQSLDQGLQFLIQYYNGEERAKGNILERFSAQQFPDLHSELNLSSLELGDSALYFCASSASGQGWADTQYFGPGTRLTVL.

This clone was counted between two and nine times. This chain connects TRBV25-1 to TRBJ2-5, with D perhaps TRBD1 (5 bases). Trimming pared 5 bases from V and 1 base from J, leaving 14 bases between. The CDR3 loop spans 15 amino acids. CDR1 is MGHDK, CDR2 SYGVNS, per germline. The CDR3 reads CASSRTDRLQETQYF. Written as DNA, the CDR3 is TGTGCCAGCAGTAGAACTGACAGACTCCAAGAGACCCAGTACTTC.

The chain combines TRBV29-1 with TRBJ2-7; a possible D gene is TRBD1 (5 bases). The ends were cut back, 8 bases at V and 2 bases at J, with 16 bases in the middle. Germline CDR1 and CDR2: SQVTM and ANQGSEA. The length of the CDR3 is 13 residues. The chain's CDR3 is CSIQDGSTYEQYF. The CDR3 region has the DNA TGCAGCATACAGGATGGGTCTACCTACGAGCAGTACTTC.

The chain links TRBV13 to TRBJ1-2; D gene ambiguous. The germline gives CDR1 PRHDT, CDR2 FYEKMQ (reference sequence). The V end was cut by 0 bases, the J end by 9 bases, with 23 bases between. The CDR3 runs 17 residues. The DNA for the CDR3 is TGTGCCAGCAGCTTAGGGAGAGGGAGTACGCGGGTGGGTCGCTACACCTTC. Its protein product is CASSLGRGSTRVGRYTF.

This chain links TRBV4-1 with TRBJ1-2; D remains ambiguous. The germline V gene has CDR1 MGHRA and CDR2 YSYEKL. V was clipped by 1 base and J by 4 bases, with 13 bases between them. This CDR3 is 15 amino acids long. In DNA form, the CDR3 reads TGCGCCAGCAGCCAAGCTCTATCACTCCTCTATGGCTACACCTTC. Translating it yields CASSQALSLLYGYTF.

The rearrangement uses TRBV5-4 and TRBJ2-7, with 13 bases identical to TRBD2. The CDR3 length is 14 residues. Losses at the gene ends were 3 bases for V and 4 bases for J; bases not matched to a gene: 1. CDR1 is SGHNT, CDR2 YYREEE, per germline (reference sequence). CDR3 sequence: CASSWTSGGYEQYF. CDR3 sequence (DNA): TGTGCCAGCAGCTGGACTAGCGGGGGTTACGAGCAGTACTTC.

This clone was observed once. The chain carries TRBV18 and TRBJ1-4; unclear D gene. The CDR3 totals 16 residues. The V end lost 2 bases, the J end lost 3 bases, and 13 bases lay between the germline ends. CDR1 is KGHSH, CDR2 LQKENI, per germline. The CDR3: CASSPKVHTPNEKLFF. CDR3 sequence (DNA): TGTGCCAGCTCACCAAAAGTCCACACACCTAATGAAAAACTGTTTTTT.

The J gene is TRBJ1-3, the V gene TRBV12-3 or TRBV12-4, with D perhaps TRBD1 (6 bases). The germline V and J ends were trimmed by 8 bases and 9 bases, with 17 bases remaining between them. CDR3 length: 13 amino acids. CDR3 in DNA: TGTGCCAGCTCAAGACAGGCACTAAGCACCATATATTTT. Amino acid sequence: CASSRQALSTIYF.

V is TRBV2 and J is TRBJ1-5, with no clear D. The germline gives CDR1 SNHLY, CDR2 FYNNEI. Trimming pared 4 bases from V and 6 bases from J, leaving 4 bases between. The CDR3 has 11 residues. The CDR3 nucleotides read TGTGCCAGCAGTGCGTCTCAGCCCCAGCATTTT. The encoded protein is CASSASQPQHF. The complete variable domain, with remaining parts taken from reference TRBV2 and TRBJ1-5, reads EPEVTQTPSHQVTQMGQEVILRCVPISNHLYFYWYRQILGQKVEFLVSFYNNEISEKSEIFDDQFSVERPDGSNFTLKIRSTKLEDSAMYFCASSASQPQHFGDGTRLSIL.